The clone carrying this T cell receptor beta chain was counted many times. Its specificity is unknown. This entry belongs to a study of early T cells in non-severe SARS-CoV-2 infection. Study-wide background: Unpaired chains resulted from sequencing bulk RNA of unsorted whole blood.

Unique molecular identifiers were affixed to single, distinct cDNA molecules. TCRdb reanalysed the 5' RACE reads using MiXCR and keeps one entry per CDR3 protein. The sample shows fewer than 100,000 distinct CDR3 sequences, under 15% of them seen only once. Trimming shortened V by 3 bases and J by 8 bases, and 9 bases separated the two germline ends. From germline, CDR1 is DFQATT and CDR2 SNEGSKA (reference sequence). The CDR3 totals 11 residues. Study-level points and caveats: Database matching using VDJdb favored anti-spike CD8 responses, with private and CD4 specificities left missing.

The clonotype was recovered from an adult who was a healthcare worker with PCR-confirmed SARS-CoV-2 infection or an uninfected control (not recorded which). Material for sequencing was whole blood. V usage is TRBV20-1 and J usage is TRBJ2-3; a possible D gene is TRBD2 (6 bases). CDR3 DNA: TGCAGTGCTAGCTGGAGGGGTACGCAGTATTTT. Residues: CSASWRGTQYF.